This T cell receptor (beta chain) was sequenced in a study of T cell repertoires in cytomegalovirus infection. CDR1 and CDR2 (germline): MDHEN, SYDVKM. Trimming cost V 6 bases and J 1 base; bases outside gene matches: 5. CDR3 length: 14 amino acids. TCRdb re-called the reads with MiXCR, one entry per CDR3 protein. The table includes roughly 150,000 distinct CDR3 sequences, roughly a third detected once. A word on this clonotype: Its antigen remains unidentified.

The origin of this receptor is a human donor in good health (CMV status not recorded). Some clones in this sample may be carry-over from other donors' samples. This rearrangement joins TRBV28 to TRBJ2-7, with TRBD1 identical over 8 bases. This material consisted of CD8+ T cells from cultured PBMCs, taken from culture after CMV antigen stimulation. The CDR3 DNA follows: TGTGCCAGCAGAGATACAGGGGGTTCCTACGAGCAGTACTTC. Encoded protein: CASRDTGGSYEQYF.